The 20 T cell receptor beta chains below all came from one sample that was sequenced in a study of shared clonotypes between healthy human individuals. Assay used: immunoSEQ multiplex PCR; TCRdb lists only in-frame clones, some missing. The sample has more than 2 million clones; around 95% are singletons. The sequencing input was naive CD4+ T cells sorted from blood. Indicated subset: CD45RA+ positively selected. The receptors stem from a man aged 18 to 30 in good health.

The J gene is TRBJ2-5, the V gene TRBV10-3, with D uncertain. The CDR3 runs 13 residues. V was trimmed by 4 bases and J by 5 bases, leaving 11 bases between them. Per the germline V gene, CDR1 is ENHRY and CDR2 is SYGVKD. DNA of the CDR3: TGTGCCATCAGTGCCCACGCTTTCGAGACCCAGTACTTC. This sequence encodes CAISAHAFETQYF.

This chain links TRBV5-5 with TRBJ1-5; D gene unclear. The V and J ends lost 0 bases and 0 bases respectively, with 10 bases between them. There are 16 residues in the CDR3. CDR1 is SGHKS, CDR2 YYEKEE, per germline (reference sequence). CDR3 amino acids: CASSLEPEDSNQPQHF. The CDR3 DNA sequence: TGTGCCAGCAGCTTGGAACCCGAAGATAGCAATCAGCCCCAGCATTTT.

The chain combines TRBV28 with TRBJ1-5, with D unresolved. Germline values: CDR1 MDHEN, CDR2 SYDVKM. This CDR3 has 13 residues. The V end was cut by 6 bases, the J end by 5 bases, with 11 bases between. The CDR3: CASSLASDQPQHF. The CDR3 DNA follows: TGTGCCAGCAGCCTGGCTTCGGATCAGCCCCAGCATTTT. Drawing the rest from reference TRBV28 and TRBJ1-5, the complete variable domain is DVKVTQSSRYLVKRTGEKVFLECVQDMDHENMFWYRQDPGLGLRLIYFSYDVKMKEKGDIPEGYSVSREKKERFSLILESASTNQTSMYLCASSLASDQPQHFGDGTRLSIL.

The CDR3 loop is CASSYSRGQVDGYTF. The DNA for the CDR3 is TGTGCCAGCAGTTACTCTCGGGGACAGGTTGATGGCTACACCTTC. V gene TRBV6-5 combines with J gene TRBJ1-2; 8 nucleotides line up with TRBD1. The CDR3 covers 15 residues. V gave up 0 bases and J gave up 6 bases; unmatched junction bases: 6. CDR1 and CDR2 from the germline V gene are MNHEY and SVGAGI.

V usage is TRBV9 and J usage is TRBJ1-1; a weak D match, TRBD1 (5 bases). The CDR3 is made up of 15 amino acids. Trimming shortened V by 7 bases and J by 2 bases, and 18 bases separated the two germline ends. Germline CDR1 is SGDLS and CDR2 is YYNGEE. Written as DNA, the CDR3 is TGTGCCAGCCATCCCCGGGACGGAGGAAACACTGAAGCTTTCTTT. This translates into CASHPRDGGNTEAFF.

This rearrangement joins TRBV11-2 to TRBJ2-2; a weak D match, TRBD1 (5 bases). Germline CDR1 reads SGHAT; CDR2 reads FQNNGV. The CDR3 length is 16 residues. Trimming stripped 1 base from V and 0 bases from J, with 9 bases between. The CDR3 nucleotides read TGTGCCAGCAGCTTAGCCCCGACAGCGAACACCGGGGAGCTGTTTTTT. It specifies CASSLAPTANTGELFF.

V usage is TRBV5-1 and J usage is TRBJ1-2; no reliable D call. The germline V and J ends were trimmed by 5 bases and 6 bases, with 14 bases remaining between them. Germline V gives CDR1 SGHRS, CDR2 YFSETQ. The CDR3 sequence is 13 residues long. CDR3 nucleotides: TGCGCCAGCAGTCCGACGGGGTTAGATGGCTACACCTTC. It yields the protein CASSPTGLDGYTF.

The chain is built from TRBV27 and TRBJ1-4; 8 bases agree with TRBD1. Germline CDR1 and CDR2: MNHEY and SMNVEV (reference sequence). V lost 6 bases, J lost 8 bases, and 5 bases stayed unmatched. CDR3 size: 13 residues. The CDR3 loop is CASRTGATEKLFF. The CDR3 DNA reads TGTGCCAGCAGGACAGGGGCCACCGAAAAACTGTTTTTT.

The rearrangement joins TRBV19 to TRBJ1-6; no firm D call. CDR1 is LNHDA, CDR2 SQIVND, per germline (reference sequence). There are 14 residues in the CDR3. Trimming pared 3 bases from V and 5 bases from J, leaving 8 bases between. The CDR3 loop reads CASSMVKDNSPLHF. The CDR3 DNA sequence: TGTGCCAGTAGTATGGTTAAAGATAATTCACCCCTCCACTTT.

This clone was counted once. In the same sample, other DNA sequences code for this CDR3. The V call is TRBV9, the J call TRBJ2-7; no definite D call. CDR1 and CDR2 (germline): SGDLS, YYNGEE. Trimming took off 0 bases at V and 0 bases at J, with 7 bases between the two ends. The CDR3 extends over 14 amino acids. The CDR3 DNA reads as TGTGCCAGCAGCGTAGACGGTAGCTCCTACGAGCAGTACTTC. Translating gives CASSVDGSSYEQYF.

CDR3 protein: CASTQGGDTQYF. The CDR3 DNA sequence: TGTGCCAGCACCCAGGGAGGGGATACGCAGTATTTT. This chain uses TRBV6-6 with TRBJ2-3, with TRBD2 identical over 7 bases. CDR3 length equals 12 residues. Trimming at V came to 7 bases and at J to 6 bases, leaving 4 bases not matched to a gene. Per germline, CDR1 MNHNY and CDR2 SVGAGI (reference sequence).

The chain combines TRBV2 with TRBJ2-5, with D perhaps matching TRBD1 (6 bases). This CDR3 region has 13 residues. Germline loops: CDR1 SNHLY, CDR2 FYNNEI. V was cut by 6 bases and J by 2 bases, with 10 bases left in between. CDR3 residues: CASRGGVQETQYF. CDR3 in DNA: TGTGCCAGCAGAGGGGGAGTTCAAGAGACCCAGTACTTC.

The genes are TRBV30 and TRBJ1-2; unclear D gene. CDR1 GTSNPN and CDR2 SVGIG come from the germline V gene (reference sequence). V lost 3 bases and J lost 2, with 4 bases in between. There are 11 residues in the CDR3. CDR3 in amino acids: CAWRENYGYTF. The CDR3 bases are TGTGCCTGGAGGGAGAACTATGGCTACACCTTC. The full variable domain, in which reference TRBV30 and TRBJ1-2 provide the parts outside the CDR3, is SQTIHQWPATLVQPVGSPLSLECTVEGTSNPNLYWYRQAAGRGLQLLFYSVGIGQISSEVPQNLSASRPQDRQFILSSKKLLLSDSGFYLCAWRENYGYTFGSGTRLTVV.

The rearrangement joins TRBV19 to TRBJ1-3; 7 bases are a match to TRBD1. The germline V gene has CDR1 LNHDA and CDR2 SQIVND (reference sequence). V shed 6 bases, J shed 1 base, and the junction held 9 bases outside the gene matches. The CDR3 covers 16 residues. In DNA, the CDR3 is TGTGCCAGTAGGACGACAGGGTTATCGTCTGGAAACACCATATATTTT. Protein product: CASRTTGLSSGNTIYF.

This chain uses TRBV11-3 with TRBJ1-6, with TRBD1 matching over 7 bases. CDR1 and CDR2 from the germline V gene are SGHNT and YENEEA. The junction had 5 bases not matched to a gene; V was cut back by 1 base and J by 8 bases. This CDR3 contains 15 residues. The CDR3 here is CASSLGGGGDSPLHF. DNA for the CDR3: TGTGCCAGCAGCTTAGGTGGAGGGGGCGATTCACCCCTCCACTTT.

The gene calls are TRBV27 and TRBJ1-5, with 10 bases matching TRBD1. V lost 6 bases to trimming and J lost 0 bases; unmatched junction nucleotides: 8. CDR1 is MNHEY, CDR2 SMNVEV, per germline (reference sequence). The CDR3 runs 17 residues. The CDR3 is CASSPRQGADSNQPQHF. The CDR3 DNA sequence: TGTGCCAGCAGCCCTAGACAGGGGGCGGATAGCAATCAGCCCCAGCATTTT.

Points on this clone: Other DNA sequences in this specimen translate into the identical CDR3. CDR3 residues: CASSLEGSTGELFF. CDR3 nucleotide sequence: TGCGCCAGCAGCTTGGAGGGGTCCACAGGGGAGCTGTTTTTT. The chain combines TRBV5-1 with TRBJ2-2, with a tentative D call TRBD1 (5 bases). Trimming stripped 0 bases from V and 8 bases from J, with 11 bases between. The CDR3 loop spans 14 amino acids. Germline V gene lookup returns CDR1 SGHRS and CDR2 YFSETQ.

V is TRBV7-2 and J is TRBJ2-7; 9 bases align to TRBD1. Germline CDR1 SGHTA, CDR2 FQGNSA. J lost 5 bases, V lost 5 bases, and 7 bases had no gene match. The CDR3 sequence is 14 residues long. CDR3: CASSRVGTGNEQYF. The CDR3 DNA is TGTGCCAGCAGCCGGGTCGGGACAGGGAACGAGCAGTACTTC.

The chain carries TRBV5-1 and TRBJ2-7; D may correspond to TRBD1 or TRBD2 (5 bases each). V was clipped by 7 bases and J by 7 bases, with 30 bases between them. The CDR3 runs to 17 residues. The V gene's germline CDR1 is SGHRS and CDR2 YFSETQ. CDR3 in DNA: TGCGCCAGCCGGGGCGGTCATCGCGGACCAGCTACGGGGGAGCAGTACTTC. This encodes CASRGGHRGPATGEQYF.

The chain recombines TRBV6-5 with TRBJ1-1; TRBD1 might be the D (6 bases). CDR1 is MNHEY and CDR2 is SVGAGI in the germline V gene. The length of the CDR3 is 14 residues. V was cut by 7 bases and J by 5 bases, with 17 bases left in between. In DNA form, the CDR3 reads TGTGCCAGCACCGTAGGGGGATATAGGACTGAAGCTTTCTTT. Translating it yields CASTVGGYRTEAFF.